These T cell receptor beta chains were read from a single sample in a study of cytomegalovirus exposure and HLA in healthy donors. Sequencing used immunoSEQ multiplex PCR; TCRdb keeps in-frame clones, though not all of them. This sample has more than 95,000 clones; 65% to 80% occur once, and the top ten carry roughly 3%. The sequenced sample was PBMCs. Receptors were obtained from a female donor in good health and CMV-seropositive. The CDR3 runs from the conserved cysteine through the conserved F or W. A D gene is named only where the DNA matches it firmly. Expanded clones are given a class, and other clones once, few, many or no size at all.

D gene	V gene	clone size	J gene	CDR3 protein	CDR3 DNA
-	TRBV6-6	-	TRBJ1-3	CASYREANTIYF	TGTGCCAGCTACAGGGAAGCAAACACCATATATTTT
TRBD2	TRBV7-2	few	TRBJ2-7	CASSTLAGGTYEQYF	TGTGCCAGCAGCACACTAGCGGGAGGAACCTACGAGCAGTACTTC
-	TRBV15	-	TRBJ1-4	CASTAWAGSTNEKLFF	TGTGCCAGTACAGCATGGGCGGGCTCGACTAATGAAAAACTGTTTTTT
-	TRBV7-7	-	TRBJ2-5	CAIARGSLLGQETQYF	TGTGCTATCGCACGGGGGTCCCTCCTTGGGCAAGAGACCCAGTACTTC
TRBD1	TRBV4-2	-	TRBJ2-3	CASSRTQGTGTDTQYF	TGTGCCAGCAGCCGCACCCAAGGGACAGGCACAGATACGCAGTATTTT
-	TRBV7-9	few	TRBJ2-1	CASSNRVGSYNEQFF	TGTGCCAGCAGTAACCGGGTAGGCTCCTACAATGAGCAGTTCTTC
TRBD1	TRBV6-5	-	TRBJ2-2	CASSRQGRTGELFF	TGTGCCAGCAGCCGACAGGGAAGGACCGGGGAGCTGTTTTTT
-	TRBV6-1	once	TRBJ1-1	CASSALYGNTEAFF	TGTGCCAGCAGTGCCCTCTATGGGAACACTGAAGCTTTCTTT
TRBD1	TRBV14	-	TRBJ1-1	CASSRDRVTEAFF	TGTGCCAGCAGCCGAGACAGGGTCACTGAAGCTTTCTTT
-	TRBV6-4	-	TRBJ1-5	CASSETGGNQPQHF	TGTGCCAGCAGTGAGACAGGCGGCAATCAGCCCCAGCATTTT
-	TRBV6-6	once	TRBJ1-2	CASSYSIRDYGYTF	TGTGCCAGCAGTTACTCGATACGAGATTATGGCTACACCTTC
-	TRBV9	-	TRBJ1-1	CASSVGAGGASGAFF	TGTGCCAGCAGCGTAGGGGCGGGGGGGGCCTCAGGGGCTTTCTTT
-	TRBV10-3	-	TRBJ2-5	CAISGTSGQHQETQYF	TGTGCCATCAGTGGGACGAGCGGACAGCACCAAGAGACCCAGTACTTC
TRBD2	TRBV28	-	TRBJ2-1	CASSLWASGDNEQFF	TGTGCCAGCAGTTTATGGGCTAGCGGCGACAATGAGCAGTTCTTC
TRBD2	TRBV4-3	few	TRBJ2-5	CASSQDGASGTETQYF	TGCGCCAGCAGCCAAGATGGGGCTAGCGGGACGGAGACCCAGTACTTC
-	TRBV4-2	-	TRBJ2-7	CASSQDSGRLSYEQYF	TGTGCCAGCAGCCAAGACAGTGGGCGCCTCTCCTACGAGCAGTACTTC
-	TRBV5-8	-	TRBJ1-2	CASSLGSSGGYGYTF	TGTGCCAGCAGCTTGGGGTCCTCCGGGGGCTATGGCTACACCTTC
TRBD1	TRBV11-3	-	TRBJ2-2	CASSPRTGRPGELFF	TGTGCCAGCAGCCCGCGGACAGGGCGTCCCGGGGAGCTGTTTTTT
TRBD2	TRBV30	-	TRBJ2-1	CAWRWRTSSYNEQFF	TGTGCCTGGAGGTGGCGGACTAGCTCCTACAATGAGCAGTTCTTC
-	TRBV6-5	-	TRBJ2-1	CASAAGFYNEQFF	TGTGCCAGCGCGGCAGGGTTCTACAATGAGCAGTTCTTC
-	TRBV2	once	TRBJ2-7	CASRGDWDYEQYF	TGTGCCAGCAGAGGGGACTGGGACTACGAGCAGTACTTC
TRBD1	TRBV28	once	TRBJ2-5	CASSSTGTLQETQYF	TGTGCCAGCAGTTCGACAGGGACCCTACAAGAGACCCAGTACTTC
TRBD1	TRBV29-1	-	TRBJ2-7	CSAAPGQSYEQYF	TGCAGCGCAGCTCCGGGACAGAGCTACGAGCAGTACTTC
-	TRBV4-2	few	TRBJ1-4	CASSQDGGEGYSNEKLFF	TGTGCCAGCAGCCAAGATGGGGGGGAGGGGTATTCTAATGAAAAACTGTTTTTT
TRBD1	TRBV7-2	-	TRBJ1-2	CASSLQGDYGYTF	TGTGCCAGCAGCTTACAGGGGGACTATGGCTACACCTTC
-	TRBV20-1	once	TRBJ2-1	CSASDGSEQFF	TGCAGTGCTAGTGACGGGAGTGAGCAGTTCTTC
TRBD1	TRBV19	-	TRBJ2-5	CASSQGVITETQYF	TGTGCCAGTAGTCAGGGGGTCATTACGGAGACCCAGTACTTC
TRBD2	TRBV9	-	TRBJ2-7	CASSETAGPAYEQYF	TGTGCCAGCAGCGAGACAGCGGGGCCCGCCTACGAGCAGTACTTC
TRBD2	TRBV6-5	-	TRBJ2-7	CASTKGRATYEQYF	TGTGCCAGCACCAAGGGGAGGGCCACCTACGAGCAGTACTTC
-	TRBV7-9	-	TRBJ2-7	CASSFGGSTYEQYF	TGTGCCAGCAGCTTTGGGGGCTCTACCTACGAGCAGTACTTC
-	TRBV30	-	TRBJ2-3	CALGEDTQYF	TGTGCCCTCGGGGAGGATACGCAGTATTTT
-	TRBV4-3	-	TRBJ1-3	CASSQDFGDLGNTIYF	TGCGCCAGCAGCCAAGATTTCGGGGATTTGGGAAACACCATATATTTT
TRBD1	TRBV5-1	once	TRBJ2-2	CASSLGQGIGELFF	TGCGCCAGCAGCTTAGGACAGGGGATCGGGGAGCTGTTTTTT
-	TRBV19	-	TRBJ2-7	CASSIDDSSYEQYF	TGTGCCAGTAGTATAGATGACAGCTCCTACGAGCAGTACTTC
-	TRBV25-1	-	TRBJ1-2	CASSDPGMGSYTF	TGTGCCAGCAGCGACCCCGGGATGGGAAGCTACACCTTC
TRBD2	TRBV5-1	-	TRBJ2-1	CASSWTSGYYNEQFF	TGCGCCAGCAGCTGGACTAGCGGTTATTACAATGAGCAGTTCTTC
TRBD1	TRBV27	few	TRBJ1-5	CASSPYRGPLPQHF	TGTGCCAGCAGTCCTTACAGGGGCCCCCTACCCCAGCATTTT
TRBD2	TRBV30	-	TRBJ2-5	CAWSLAGVGETQYF	TGTGCCTGGAGCCTAGCGGGGGTTGGGGAGACCCAGTACTTC
-	TRBV28	-	TRBJ2-7	CASSPLRPQGEQYF	TGTGCCAGCAGTCCCCTCAGGCCCCAAGGAGAGCAGTACTTC
-	TRBV6-5	-	TRBJ2-5	CASSSLGGSKTQYF	TGTGCCAGCAGTTCATTGGGAGGCAGCAAGACCCAGTACTTC
-	TRBV7-2	-	TRBJ2-7	CASSLVPSMNYEQYF	TGTGCCAGCAGCTTAGTTCCTAGCATGAACTACGAGCAGTACTTC
TRBD1	TRBV6-5	-	TRBJ1-1	CASSYLQGGMNTEAFF	TGTGCCAGCAGTTACCTTCAGGGGGGAATGAACACTGAAGCTTTCTTT
TRBD1	TRBV2	-	TRBJ1-3	CASSLGQLSGNTIYF	TGTGCCAGCAGCCTGGGACAGCTCTCTGGAAACACCATATATTTT
TRBD1	TRBV30	-	TRBJ1-1	CAWSSNRGTEAFF	TGTGCCTGGAGTAGTAACAGGGGCACTGAAGCTTTCTTT
TRBD2	TRBV28	-	TRBJ2-7	CASRYSGSHEQYF	TGTGCCAGCAGGTATAGCGGGAGCCACGAGCAGTACTTC
TRBD1	TRBV4-2	once	TRBJ1-4	CASSPRGGTNEKLFF	TGTGCCAGCAGCCCCAGAGGGGGCACTAATGAAAAACTGTTTTTT
TRBD1	TRBV19	-	TRBJ1-3	CASSDGTAGNTIYF	TGTGCCAGTAGTGACGGGACAGCCGGAAACACCATATATTTT